This T cell receptor beta chain derives from a study of T cell responses to AZD1222 COVID-19 vaccine. Concerning this clone itself: Its antigen is not identified.

Study results and limitations: Two doses of AZD1222 preceded a rise in Spike-specific TCR breadth and depth. Just a handful of AZD1222 recipients tested seropositive at baseline. Vaccine-associated CD4 TCRs spanned spike, dominant at 160-218 and 743-854.

Clones were sequenced by immunoSEQ multiplex PCR, and TCRdb holds only the in-frame ones, with some missing. The sample holds about 100,000 clones, about nine tenths seen once. Germline CDR1 reads SGHRS; CDR2 reads YFSETQ. Trimming took 0 bases from V and 5 from J, leaving 14 bases between them. The length of the CDR3 is 15 residues. This TCR was sampled from an adult who received the AZD1222 COVID-19 vaccine. Specimen: peripheral blood, collected 28 days after the second AZD1222 dose. The J gene is TRBJ1-1, the V gene TRBV5-1; possible D gene TRBD1, 5 bases. The CDR3 nucleotides read TGCGCCAGCAGCTTGGGGGCGACGGGGGAAACTGAAGCTTTCTTT. Protein sequence: CASSLGATGETEAFF.